This is a list of T cell receptor beta chains from one sample in a study of CD8 T cells in ankylosing spondylitis. TCRdb fed the 5' RACE reads into MiXCR, producing one record per CDR3 protein. This table holds some 450,000 distinct CDR3 sequences, approximately 17% found once. Material: blood, either unsorted or a sorted T cell fraction (not recorded which). These receptors all stem from a male donor with ankylosing spondylitis. The CDR3 runs from the conserved cysteine through the conserved F or W. D genes are given only for firm matches. Size is omitted from some rows. Given values are once, few, many or a class for expanded clones.

j_call: TRBJ1-1; clone_size: many; d_call: -; v_call: TRBV25-1; cdr3_nt: TGTGCCAGCAGTGATCCGGGGGGCTTGACTGAAGCTTTCTTT; cdr3_aa: CASSDPGGLTEAFF
j_call: TRBJ1-2; clone_size: -; d_call: -; v_call: TRBV7-9; cdr3_nt: TGTGCCAGCAGCCGAAGTGATGGCTACACCTTC; cdr3_aa: CASSRSDGYTF
j_call: TRBJ2-1; clone_size: few; d_call: -; v_call: TRBV29-1; cdr3_nt: TGCAGCGCAATCCCCGGAGGGTACAATGAGCAGTTCTTC; cdr3_aa: CSAIPGGYNEQFF
j_call: TRBJ2-3; clone_size: -; d_call: TRBD2; v_call: TRBV4-2; cdr3_nt: TGTGCCAGCAGCCAAGTAACTAGCGGCACAGATACGCAGTATTTT; cdr3_aa: CASSQVTSGTDTQYF
j_call: TRBJ2-1; clone_size: few; d_call: TRBD2; v_call: TRBV5-1; cdr3_nt: TGCGCCAGCAGCTTGTTGTCTAGCGGGGGATACAATGAGCAGTTCTTC; cdr3_aa: CASSLLSSGGYNEQFF
j_call: TRBJ1-6; clone_size: few; d_call: -; v_call: TRBV15; cdr3_nt: TGTGCCACCAGGAGAGGACAGAATAATTCACCCCTCCACTTT; cdr3_aa: CATRRGQNNSPLHF
j_call: TRBJ2-3; clone_size: -; d_call: -; v_call: TRBV5-1; cdr3_nt: TGCGCCAGCAGCTGGACTATAGGGGATGATACGCAGTATTTT; cdr3_aa: CASSWTIGDDTQYF
j_call: TRBJ2-7; clone_size: few; d_call: -; v_call: TRBV19; cdr3_nt: TGTGCCAGTAGTAGAACAGTATCCTACGAGCAGTACTTC; cdr3_aa: CASSRTVSYEQYF
j_call: TRBJ2-5; clone_size: many; d_call: TRBD1; v_call: TRBV5-1; cdr3_nt: TGCGCCAGCAGCGGACAGGCTCAAAGACAAGAGACCCAGTACTTC; cdr3_aa: CASSGQAQRQETQYF
j_call: TRBJ2-7; clone_size: -; d_call: -; v_call: TRBV10-3; cdr3_nt: TGTGCCATCAGCGGCAGAGGAGTGGACGAGCAGTACTTC; cdr3_aa: CAISGRGVDEQYF
j_call: TRBJ1-5; clone_size: few; d_call: -; v_call: TRBV6-1; cdr3_nt: TGTGCCAGCCTAGGGGTGGGCAATCAGCCCCAGCATTTT; cdr3_aa: CASLGVGNQPQHF
j_call: TRBJ2-5; clone_size: many; d_call: -; v_call: TRBV29-1; cdr3_nt: TGCAGCGTTCACCCCAGACAGAAACAAGAGACCCAGTACTTC; cdr3_aa: CSVHPRQKQETQYF
j_call: TRBJ2-2; clone_size: -; d_call: TRBD2; v_call: TRBV4-1; cdr3_nt: TGCGCCAGCAGCCAAGTCAGAGCGGGGTGGAGCACCGGGGAGCTGTTTTTT; cdr3_aa: CASSQVRAGWSTGELFF
j_call: TRBJ2-3; clone_size: -; d_call: -; v_call: TRBV7-9; cdr3_nt: TGTGCCAGCCAGCACCTCACAGATACGCAGTATTTT; cdr3_aa: CASQHLTDTQYF
j_call: TRBJ2-7; clone_size: many; d_call: -; v_call: TRBV5-1; cdr3_nt: TGCGCCAGCAGCTTGGCCGGGAAGATCTACGAGCAGTACTTC; cdr3_aa: CASSLAGKIYEQYF
j_call: TRBJ1-1; clone_size: -; d_call: -; v_call: TRBV6-1; cdr3_nt: TGTGCCAGCAATCGACAGCCTTATTCGAACACTGAAGCTTTCTTT; cdr3_aa: CASNRQPYSNTEAFF
j_call: TRBJ1-5; clone_size: many; d_call: -; v_call: TRBV20-1; cdr3_nt: TGCAGTGCAGGACAAACCAATCAGCCCCAGCATTTT; cdr3_aa: CSAGQTNQPQHF
j_call: TRBJ2-3; clone_size: -; d_call: -; v_call: TRBV19; cdr3_nt: TGTGCCAGTAGTATGCGGCGGGGATCTTGGGATACGCAGTATTTT; cdr3_aa: CASSMRRGSWDTQYF
j_call: TRBJ1-1; clone_size: many; d_call: -; v_call: TRBV12-3/TRBV12-4; cdr3_nt: TGTGCCAGCAGCCGAGGGACCATCACTGAAGCTTTCTTT; cdr3_aa: CASSRGTITEAFF
j_call: TRBJ2-1; clone_size: -; d_call: -; v_call: TRBV12-3/TRBV12-4; cdr3_nt: TGTGCCAGCAGTTTGGACAGTTTTGAGCAGTTCTTC; cdr3_aa: CASSLDSFEQFF
j_call: TRBJ2-3; clone_size: -; d_call: -; v_call: TRBV13; cdr3_nt: TGTGCCAGCAGCTCCCGGGGAGGGGGCAGCTCAGATACGCAGTATTTT; cdr3_aa: CASSSRGGGSSDTQYF
j_call: TRBJ1-4; clone_size: few; d_call: TRBD1; v_call: TRBV6-2/TRBV6-3; cdr3_nt: TGTGCCAGCAGTTACGGAAGGACAGGGATTAATGAAAAACTGTTTTTT; cdr3_aa: CASSYGRTGINEKLFF
j_call: TRBJ1-2; clone_size: -; d_call: TRBD1; v_call: TRBV2; cdr3_nt: TGTGCCAGCAGAGGGACAGGGGGCGCCTTCAATGGCTACACCTTC; cdr3_aa: CASRGTGGAFNGYTF
j_call: TRBJ1-5; clone_size: -; d_call: -; v_call: TRBV20-1; cdr3_nt: TGCAGTGCTAGAGCAGCAGGGTTAACCAATCAGCCCCAGCATTTT; cdr3_aa: CSARAAGLTNQPQHF
j_call: TRBJ2-7; clone_size: -; d_call: TRBD2; v_call: TRBV20-1; cdr3_nt: TGCAGTGCTAGATCAAGCGGGGGAGCCTACGAGCAGTACTTC; cdr3_aa: CSARSSGGAYEQYF
j_call: TRBJ2-5; clone_size: -; d_call: -; v_call: TRBV12-3/TRBV12-4; cdr3_nt: TGTGCCAGCACCCCCTCGGGTTCTTGGGAGACCCAGTACTTC; cdr3_aa: CASTPSGSWETQYF
j_call: TRBJ1-3; clone_size: -; d_call: TRBD1; v_call: TRBV15; cdr3_nt: TGTGCCACCAGCAGTCGACAGGGAAGAGGTTTGGCTTCGGTTTTTCCTGGAAACACCATATATTTT; cdr3_aa: CATSSRQGRGLASVFPGNTIYF
j_call: TRBJ1-1; clone_size: few; d_call: -; v_call: TRBV7-9; cdr3_nt: TGTGCCAGCAGCCAAAATCCGAACACTGAAGCTTTCTTT; cdr3_aa: CASSQNPNTEAFF
j_call: TRBJ2-7; clone_size: many; d_call: TRBD2; v_call: TRBV12-3/TRBV12-4; cdr3_nt: TGTGCCAGCAGTTTAGGGGGACTAGCGGGAAGGTACGAGCAGTACTTC; cdr3_aa: CASSLGGLAGRYEQYF
j_call: TRBJ2-7; clone_size: -; d_call: TRBD2; v_call: TRBV5-1; cdr3_nt: TGCGCCAGCAGCTTGGTTAGCGGGAGCCTCTACGAGCAGTACTTC; cdr3_aa: CASSLVSGSLYEQYF
j_call: TRBJ1-1; clone_size: -; d_call: TRBD1; v_call: TRBV5-1; cdr3_nt: TGCGCCAGCAGCCCCCGACAGGGAGCCACTGAAGCTTTCTTT; cdr3_aa: CASSPRQGATEAFF
j_call: TRBJ1-5; clone_size: many; d_call: -; v_call: TRBV29-1; cdr3_nt: TGCAGCGTTGAAGCTCGATGGACACTTAGCAATCAGCCCCAGCATTTT; cdr3_aa: CSVEARWTLSNQPQHF
j_call: TRBJ1-2; clone_size: -; d_call: -; v_call: TRBV7-2; cdr3_nt: TGTGCCAGCAGCGTAGCGTCTGGCTACACCTTC; cdr3_aa: CASSVASGYTF
j_call: TRBJ1-1; clone_size: -; d_call: -; v_call: TRBV7-2; cdr3_nt: TGTGCCAGCAGCTTATTTGGGGGAAACACTGAAGCTTTCTTT; cdr3_aa: CASSLFGGNTEAFF
j_call: TRBJ2-6; clone_size: few; d_call: TRBD2; v_call: TRBV5-1; cdr3_nt: TGCGCCAGCAGCTTGTCGGGAGGACTTAACTCTGGGGCCAACGTCCTGACTTTC; cdr3_aa: CASSLSGGLNSGANVLTF
j_call: TRBJ1-4; clone_size: -; d_call: -; v_call: TRBV10-3; cdr3_nt: TGTGCCATCAGTGAGACAGGGCGGGAGAAACTGTTTTTT; cdr3_aa: CAISETGREKLFF
j_call: TRBJ1-2; clone_size: few; d_call: -; v_call: TRBV20-1; cdr3_nt: TGCAGTGCAAGGGACCACCTAGACTATGGCTACACCTTC; cdr3_aa: CSARDHLDYGYTF
j_call: TRBJ1-5; clone_size: few; d_call: -; v_call: TRBV6-1; cdr3_nt: TGTGCCAGCTCGGGGCAGTTCAATCAGCCCCAGCATTTT; cdr3_aa: CASSGQFNQPQHF
j_call: TRBJ1-6; clone_size: few; d_call: TRBD1; v_call: TRBV6-5; cdr3_nt: TGTGCCAGCAGTTCTTGGGACAGGGTCGCAAATTCACCCCTCCACTTT; cdr3_aa: CASSSWDRVANSPLHF
j_call: TRBJ1-1; clone_size: -; d_call: TRBD1; v_call: TRBV5-1; cdr3_nt: TGCGCCAACAGCCCCGGGACAGCGTTCACTGAAGCTTTCTTT; cdr3_aa: CANSPGTAFTEAFF
j_call: TRBJ2-1; clone_size: -; d_call: -; v_call: TRBV2; cdr3_nt: TGTGCCAGCAGCCGGACCGATAGCTCCTACAATGAGCAGTTCTTC; cdr3_aa: CASSRTDSSYNEQFF
j_call: TRBJ2-1; clone_size: -; d_call: -; v_call: TRBV3-1; cdr3_nt: TGTGCCAGCAGCCAAGAATCGGGGTTTCTGGTAGATGTCCCGTTCTTC; cdr3_aa: CASSQESGFLVDVPFF
j_call: TRBJ2-5; clone_size: few; d_call: TRBD2; v_call: TRBV3-1; cdr3_nt: TGTGCCAGCAGCCAGGTTACTAGCGGGAGGAGGAGAGAGACCCAGTACTTC; cdr3_aa: CASSQVTSGRRRETQYF
j_call: TRBJ1-2; clone_size: few; d_call: -; v_call: TRBV4-1; cdr3_nt: TGCGCCAGCAGCCAAGGTGGCAAGGGGAACTATGGCTACACCTTC; cdr3_aa: CASSQGGKGNYGYTF
j_call: TRBJ2-1; clone_size: few; d_call: -; v_call: TRBV29-1; cdr3_nt: TGCAGCGTGAATGGGTGGTTTAGAAACAATGAGCAGTTCTTC; cdr3_aa: CSVNGWFRNNEQFF
j_call: TRBJ2-7; clone_size: many; d_call: -; v_call: TRBV25-1; cdr3_nt: TGTGCCAGCAGTGAATCTGAGGGGTCGGGATACGAGCAGTACTTC; cdr3_aa: CASSESEGSGYEQYF
j_call: TRBJ2-5; clone_size: -; d_call: -; v_call: TRBV7-7; cdr3_nt: TGTGCCAGCAGCGCCCTGGCGGTAGAGACCCAGTACTTC; cdr3_aa: CASSALAVETQYF
j_call: TRBJ1-6; clone_size: few; d_call: -; v_call: TRBV4-1; cdr3_nt: TGCGCCAGCAGCCACGACCCTACGTATAATTCACCCCTCCACTTT; cdr3_aa: CASSHDPTYNSPLHF
j_call: TRBJ2-4; clone_size: few; d_call: -; v_call: TRBV5-1; cdr3_nt: TGCGCCAGCAGACCAGGGGGGGGGGCCAAAAACATTCAGTACTTC; cdr3_aa: CASRPGGGAKNIQYF
j_call: TRBJ1-5; clone_size: many; d_call: -; v_call: TRBV5-1; cdr3_nt: TGCGCCAGCAGCCTTACAGGGCTTAGCAATCAGCCCCAGCATTTT; cdr3_aa: CASSLTGLSNQPQHF
j_call: TRBJ2-1; clone_size: few; d_call: -; v_call: TRBV25-1; cdr3_nt: TGTGCCAGCAGTAGGACTGAAGAGGTCTTC; cdr3_aa: CASSRTEEVF
j_call: TRBJ1-2; clone_size: -; d_call: -; v_call: TRBV11-2; cdr3_nt: TGTGCCAGCAGCTTAGGGTACAGCTACTATGGCTACACCTTC; cdr3_aa: CASSLGYSYYGYTF
j_call: TRBJ2-1; clone_size: many; d_call: -; v_call: TRBV7-9; cdr3_nt: TGTGCCAGCAGCTCCCTAGGGGGAAACTACAATGAGCAGTTCTTC; cdr3_aa: CASSSLGGNYNEQFF